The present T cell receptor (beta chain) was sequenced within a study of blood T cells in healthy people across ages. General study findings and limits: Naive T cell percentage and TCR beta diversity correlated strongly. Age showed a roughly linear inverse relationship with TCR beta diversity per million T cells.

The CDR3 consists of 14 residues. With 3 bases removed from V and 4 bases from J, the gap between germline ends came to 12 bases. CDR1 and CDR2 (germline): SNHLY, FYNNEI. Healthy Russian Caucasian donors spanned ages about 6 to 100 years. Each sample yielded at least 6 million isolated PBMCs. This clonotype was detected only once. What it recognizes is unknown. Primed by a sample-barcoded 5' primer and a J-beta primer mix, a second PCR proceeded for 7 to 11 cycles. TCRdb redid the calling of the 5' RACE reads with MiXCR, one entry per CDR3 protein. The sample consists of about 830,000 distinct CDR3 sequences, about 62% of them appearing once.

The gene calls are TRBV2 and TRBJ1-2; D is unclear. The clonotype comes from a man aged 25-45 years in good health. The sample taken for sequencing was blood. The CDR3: CASSDRGPVYGYTF. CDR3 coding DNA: TGTGCCAGCAGTGACCGCGGACCGGTCTATGGCTACACCTTC.